Shown below are 23 T cell receptor beta chains from a single sample sequenced in a study of tumor-infiltrating lymphocytes in primary liver carcinoma. Unsorted whole blood supplied the blood RNA, and germline DNA was isolated too. TCR beta cDNA was reverse-transcribed from approximately 0.45 ug of total RNA. The reaction used a constant-region primer and ProtoScript II reverse transcriptase. Amplification in three nested multiplex PCR rounds with slightly modified ARM-PCR gave rise to TCR beta libraries. Use of TRBV1-TRBV30 forward primers with a C-beta reverse primer characterized the first two PCR rounds, which lasted nine to eleven cycles each. TCRdb re-analysed the multiplex PCR reads in MiXCR, keeping a single row per CDR3 protein. The sample carries approximately 300,000 distinct CDR3 sequences, around three fifths recorded once. The sample was peripheral blood. The receptors originated from a man aged 35 to 55 with primary liver carcinoma and hepatitis B virus infection.

This clonotype has only a few counts. This chain links TRBV6-1 with TRBJ1-5; possibly TRBD1 for D (6 bases). This CDR3 has 13 amino acids. The V end lost 4 bases, the J end lost 2 bases, and 6 bases lay between the germline ends. Germline CDR1 MNHNS, CDR2 SASEGT. The CDR3 region is CASSGGRNQPQHF. Here the CDR3 DNA reads TGTGCCAGCAGTGGGGGGCGCAATCAGCCCCAGCATTTT.

With respect to this clonotype: A much larger clone lies one base from this, so it may be a read error. The genes are TRBV12-3 or TRBV12-4 and TRBJ1-5; D is unresolved. CDR3 size: 13 residues. This CDR3 is CASSPGHIQLQHF. In DNA form, the CDR3 reads TGTGCCAGCAGCCCCGGGCATATCCAGCTCCAGCATTTT.

Turning to this clonotype: No conserved phenylalanine or tryptophan is present at the end of the CDR3, so a read error is the likely explanation. The genes are TRBV29-1 and TRBJ1-1; 8 nucleotides match TRBD1. CDR3 length: 13 amino acids. The germline V gene has CDR1 SQVTM and CDR2 ANQGSEA. Germline trimming cut 4 bases from V and 5 bases from J; bases unmatched to any gene: 6. CDR3 amino acids: CSVAAGGRTEAFI. The CDR3 nucleotides read TGCAGCGTTGCGGCAGGGGGCCGGACTGAAGCTTTCATT.

V and J are TRBV5-1 and TRBJ2-1; TRBD1 might be the D (6 bases). This CDR3 has 15 amino acids. With 0 bases removed from V and 6 bases from J, the gap between germline ends came to 13 bases. Germline V gene lookup returns CDR1 SGHRS and CDR2 YFSETQ. Written as DNA, the CDR3 is TGCGCCAGCAGCTTGGCTGGACAGCGTGTCAATGAGCAGTTCTTC. The encoded protein is CASSLAGQRVNEQFF.

Concerning this clonotype itself: The germline gene is not matched at one end of the junction; a read error may be the cause. This rearrangement joins TRBV10-3 to TRBJ1-1; no definite D call. The CDR3 is 13 amino acids. Germline loops: CDR1 ENHRY, CDR2 SYGVKD. CDR3 sequence reads: CAISLAANTVTLF. As DNA, the CDR3 is TGTGCCATCAGTCTTGCAGCTAACACTGTAACTCTCTTT.

In this sample, this clonotype is medium-sized. This chain uses TRBV11-2 with TRBJ2-7; perhaps D is TRBD1 or TRBD2 (5 bases each). The CDR3 is made up of 14 amino acids. V lost 5 bases, J lost 3 bases, and 14 bases lay in between. Germline assignment: CDR1 SGHAT and CDR2 FQNNGV. CDR3 coding DNA: TGTGCCAGCAGCATAAGGGACGGGATCTACGAGCAGTACTTC. Its protein is CASSIRDGIYEQYF.

The sample holds many counts of this clonotype. This chain connects TRBV5-1 to TRBJ1-1; no definite D call. CDR3 length: 14 amino acids. Trimming removed 0 bases from V and 0 bases from J, with 6 bases in between. The germline V gene has CDR1 SGHRS and CDR2 YFSETQ. CDR3 protein: CASSLDGMNTEAFF. The DNA for the CDR3 is TGCGCCAGCAGCTTGGACGGCATGAACACTGAAGCTTTCTTT.

The rearrangement uses TRBV30 and TRBJ1-3; D unresolved. The CDR3 spans 15 residues. CDR1 is GTSNPN, CDR2 SVGIG, per germline (reference sequence). V was clipped by 6 bases and J by 4 bases, with 19 bases between them. CDR3 in amino acids: CACSYRAIDGNTIYF. The CDR3 region has the DNA TGTGCCTGTAGTTATCGGGCAATCGACGGAAACACCATATATTTT.

Details on this clonotype: Without the conserved terminal phenylalanine or tryptophan, this CDR3 likely stems from a read error. This rearrangement joins TRBV6-1 to TRBJ2-7, with 8 bases identical to TRBD1. The CDR3 runs to 19 residues. Germline CDR1 and CDR2: MNHNS and SASEGT. V was pared by 2 bases and J by 0 bases, with 15 bases of the junction left unmatched. Here the CDR3 DNA reads TGTGCCAGCAGTGAACAGGGGACAGGTGGTTCTTCAAGCTCCTACGAGCAGTACTCC. Its translation: CASSEQGTGGSSSSYEQYS.

About this clonotype itself: At one end, the junction sequence differs from germline, possibly due to a read error. V is TRBV10-3 and J is TRBJ1-1, with no clear D. Germline V gene sequence: CDR1 ENHRY, CDR2 SYGVKD. This CDR3 has 13 amino acids. The CDR3 bases are TGTGCCATCAGTGACGACCTAAACACTGACGCTTTCTTT. Translating it yields CAISDDLNTDAFF.

The chain recombines TRBV5-6 with TRBJ2-3, with 14 bases aligning to TRBD2. Trimming removed 1 base from V and 4 bases from J; junction bases left unmatched: 5. The CDR3 extends over 17 amino acids. Germline values: CDR1 SGHDT, CDR2 YYEEEE. This CDR3 is CASSLFGLAGGPDTQYF. The CDR3 DNA reads as TGTGCCAGCAGCTTGTTCGGACTAGCGGGAGGACCAGATACGCAGTATTTT.

CDR3 amino acids: CASSLKGSNSPLHF. Written as DNA, the CDR3 is TGTGCCAGCAGCTTGAAAGGTTCGAATTCACCCCTCCACTTT. This chain connects TRBV28 to TRBJ1-6, with unresolved D. This CDR3 has 14 residues. Germline CDR1 and CDR2: MDHEN and SYDVKM. V lost 6 bases, J lost 7 bases, and 13 bases lay in between.

Turning to this clonotype: Its ends do not fully match the called genes, so a read error is possible. This chain uses TRBV19 with TRBJ2-5; weak D call: TRBD1 (5 bases). The length of the CDR3 is 15 residues. CDR1 LNHDA and CDR2 SQIVND come from the germline V gene (reference sequence). The CDR3 spells CVSSPSFRVGETQYF. In DNA form, the CDR3 reads TGTGTCAGTAGTCCATCTTTCAGGGTTGGAGAGACCCAGTACTTC. Complete variable domain (other parts from reference TRBV19 and TRBJ2-5): DGGITQSPKYLFRKEGQNVTLSCEQNLNHDAMYWYRQDPGQGLRLIYYSQIVNDFQKGDIAEGYSVSREKKESFPLTVTSAQKNPTAFYLCVSSPSFRVGETQYFGPGTRLLVL.

Comment on this clonotype: This may stem from a read error, because a much larger clone lies one nucleotide away. The V gene is TRBV6-5, the J gene TRBJ1-1; 7 nucleotides match TRBD1. Germline lookup yields CDR1 MNHEY and CDR2 SVGAGI. The CDR3 has 14 amino acids. Trimming took 2 bases from V and 4 from J; bases not matched to a gene: 4. CDR3 loop: CASSYTGVITEAFF. DNA of the CDR3: TGTGCCAGCAGTTACACAGGGGTGATCACTGAAGCTTTCTTT.

For this clonotype: A read error may account for a junction end that differs from germline. The CDR3 reads CASSLVRDRGNNEQLF. In nucleotides, the CDR3 is TGTGCCAGCAGCTTAGTGAGAGACAGGGGGAACAATGAGCAGCTCTTC. This chain joins TRBV7-9 and TRBJ2-1; TRBD1 aligns across 9 bases. Germline CDR1 reads SEHNR; CDR2 reads FQNEAQ (reference sequence). The CDR3 totals 16 residues.

Details on this clonotype: Given a much more abundant clone one base away, this may be a read error. The CDR3 region has the DNA TGTGCCAGGAGTCGTCACGATCCAGGGGAAGTTGGCTCCTACGAGCAGTACTTC. It is translated as CARSRHDPGEVGSYEQYF. The chain couples TRBV12-3 or TRBV12-4 to TRBJ2-7; possible D gene TRBD1, 6 bases. V gave up 9 bases and J gave up 0 bases, with 27 bases separating them. The CDR3 runs 18 residues.

The chain is built from TRBV28 and TRBJ2-3; TRBD2 matches 14 bases. V lost 2 bases, J lost 8 bases, and 24 bases stayed unmatched. The CDR3 totals 22 residues. Germline values: CDR1 MDHEN, CDR2 SYDVKM. The CDR3: CASSLGTGANRGLAGEQSTQYF. The DNA of the CDR3 is TGTGCCAGCAGTTTAGGGACAGGGGCAAATCGGGGACTAGCGGGAGAACAGTCTACGCAGTATTTT.

This chain uses TRBV5-4 with TRBJ1-1; TRBD1 aligns across 8 bases. With V trimmed by 10 bases and J by 5 bases, 19 bases remained unmatched. Germline V CDR1 and CDR2: SGHNT, YYREEE (reference sequence). The length of the CDR3 is 16 residues. The CDR3 reads CAGNFGHRGGGTEAFF. The CDR3 bases are TGTGCCGGCAACTTTGGACACAGGGGGGGTGGAACTGAAGCTTTCTTT.

This clonotype was recorded many times. The genes are TRBV29-1 and TRBJ1-5; no definite D call. The V end lost 4 bases, the J end lost 3 bases, and 13 bases lay between the germline ends. This CDR3 contains 14 residues. Germline V lookup: CDR1 SQVTM, CDR2 ANQGSEA. CDR3 DNA sequence: TGCAGCGTTGCCGCTCCTAAAAACAATCAGCCCCAGCATTTT. It yields the protein CSVAAPKNNQPQHF.

In regard to this clonotype: At one boundary the junction diverges from the germline segment, which might be a read error. The chain has TRBV12-3 or TRBV12-4 and TRBJ2-4, with TRBD2 matching over 11 bases. The CDR3 length is 17 residues. The CDR3 protein is CASSLAGGPFAKNFQYF. In DNA form, the CDR3 reads TGTGCCAGCAGCTTAGCGGGAGGGCCGTTCGCCAAAAACTTTCAGTATTTC.

This clonotype was seen only a few times. The V gene is TRBV2, the J gene TRBJ2-7, with D hard to call. The germline V gene has CDR1 SNHLY and CDR2 FYNNEI. Trimming took 6 bases from V and 5 from J, leaving 17 bases between them. The CDR3 runs 14 residues. CDR3 nucleotides: TGTGCCAGCAGCAAAGTAAGGGCCTCGGACGAGCAGTACTTC. It is translated as CASSKVRASDEQYF.

Regarding this clonotype: This may stem from a read error, because a much larger clone lies one nucleotide away. Because it lacks the conserved phenylalanine or tryptophan at the end, this CDR3 is likely a read error. The rearrangement joins TRBV4-2 to TRBJ1-1; D not resolved. Trimming cost V 1 base and J 7 bases, with 16 bases left between them. Germline lookup yields CDR1 LGHNA and CDR2 YNFKEQ. The CDR3 is 15 amino acids. The CDR3 region has the DNA TGTGCCAGCAGCCAAGGGACCCCGGTAGGCCGTGAAGCTTTCTCT. Protein: CASSQGTPVGREAFS.

In the case of this clonotype: An end of the junction does not agree with germline; a read error may underlie this. This sequence joins TRBV4-1 and TRBJ1-5; D is unclear. Germline V lookup: CDR1 MGHRA, CDR2 YSYEKL. The CDR3 runs 15 residues. In DNA, the CDR3 is TGCGCCGGCAGCCACGAAGGGAGTGGCAGTCAGCCCCAGCACTTT. The encoded protein is CAGSHEGSGSQPQHF.